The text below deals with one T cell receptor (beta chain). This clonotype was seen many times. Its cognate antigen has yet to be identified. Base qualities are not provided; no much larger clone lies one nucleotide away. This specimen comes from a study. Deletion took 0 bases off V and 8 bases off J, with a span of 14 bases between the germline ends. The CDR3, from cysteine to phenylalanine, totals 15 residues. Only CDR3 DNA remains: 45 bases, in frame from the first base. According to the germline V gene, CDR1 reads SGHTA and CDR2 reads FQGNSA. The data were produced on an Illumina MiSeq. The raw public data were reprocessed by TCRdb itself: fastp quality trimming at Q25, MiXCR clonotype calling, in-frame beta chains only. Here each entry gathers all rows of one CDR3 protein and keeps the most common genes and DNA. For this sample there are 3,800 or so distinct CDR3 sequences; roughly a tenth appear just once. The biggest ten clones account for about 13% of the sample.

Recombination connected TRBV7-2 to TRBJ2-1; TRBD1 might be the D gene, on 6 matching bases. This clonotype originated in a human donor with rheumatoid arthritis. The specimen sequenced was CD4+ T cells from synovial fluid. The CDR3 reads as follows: CASSLAPTGIDEQFF. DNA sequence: TGTGCCAGCAGCTTAGCTCCTACAGGGATCGATGAGCAGTTCTTC.